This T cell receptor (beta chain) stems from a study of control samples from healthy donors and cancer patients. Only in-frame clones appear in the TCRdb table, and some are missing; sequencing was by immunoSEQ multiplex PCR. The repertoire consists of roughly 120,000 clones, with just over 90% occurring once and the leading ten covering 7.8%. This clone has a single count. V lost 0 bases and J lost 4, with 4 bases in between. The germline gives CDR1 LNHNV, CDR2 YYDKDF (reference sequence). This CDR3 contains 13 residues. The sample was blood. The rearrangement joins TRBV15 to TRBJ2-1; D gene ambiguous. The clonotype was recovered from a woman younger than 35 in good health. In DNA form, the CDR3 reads TGTGCCACCAGCAGAGACGGGTACAATGAGCAGTTCTTC. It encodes CATSRDGYNEQFF.